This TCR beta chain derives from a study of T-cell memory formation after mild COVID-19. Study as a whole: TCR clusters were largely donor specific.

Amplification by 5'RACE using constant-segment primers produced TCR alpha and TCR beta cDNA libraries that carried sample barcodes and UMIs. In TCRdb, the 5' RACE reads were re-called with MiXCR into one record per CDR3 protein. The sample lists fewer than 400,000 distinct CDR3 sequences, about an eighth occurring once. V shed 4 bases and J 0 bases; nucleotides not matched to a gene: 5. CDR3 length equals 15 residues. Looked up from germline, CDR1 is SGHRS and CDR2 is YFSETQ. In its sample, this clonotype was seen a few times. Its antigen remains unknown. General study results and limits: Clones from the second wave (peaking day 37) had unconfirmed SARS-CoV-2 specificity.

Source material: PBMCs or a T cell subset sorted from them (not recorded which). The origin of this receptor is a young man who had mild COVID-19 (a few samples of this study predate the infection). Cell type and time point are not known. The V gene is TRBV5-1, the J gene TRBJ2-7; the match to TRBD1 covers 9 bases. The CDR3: CASSRQGDSSYEQYF. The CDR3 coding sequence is TGCGCCAGCAGCCGACAGGGGGATAGCTCCTACGAGCAGTACTTC.